A selection of T cell receptor beta chains follows, all from one sample in a study of shared clonotypes between healthy human individuals. The data were produced by immunoSEQ multiplex PCR, yet TCRdb's version contains in-frame clones alone and is incomplete. The repertoire holds approximately 740,000 clones, less than 85% seen once, with 1.7% in the top ten. Sequenced input: memory CD4+ T cells sorted from blood. The origin of the receptors is a woman in her 30s in good health. Both conserved end residues are part of each CDR3. Fields, in order: J gene, V gene, clone size, D gene, CDR3 DNA, CDR3 protein. D genes are given only for firm matches. Only some rows state a clone size, as once, few, many or a class for expanded clones.

TRBJ1-2 TRBV11-3 many TRBD1 TGTGCCAGCAGCCCCGATCGGAGACAGGGACGCTACACCTTC CASSPDRRQGRYTF
TRBJ2-7 TRBV15 few NA TGTGCCACCAGCAGAGGAGTCCAGGGTGTTAGCGGCGAGCAGTACTTC CATSRGVQGVSGEQYF
TRBJ1-2 TRBV7-2 NA NA TGTGCCAGCAGCCCCATTCGGACCGATTCCTATGGCTACACCTTC CASSPIRTDSYGYTF
TRBJ2-7 TRBV9 NA NA TGTGCCAGCAGCGGTACCCGTGGACTCCCGGGAGAGCAGTACTTC CASSGTRGLPGEQYF
TRBJ1-1 TRBV27 NA NA TGTGCCAGCAGATATCAGATCAGGGCCGAAGCTTTCTTT CASRYQIRAEAFF
TRBJ1-2 TRBV5-6 NA NA TGTGCCAGCAGCTTGTATTCAGGGGCGACCGGCGGAAATGGCTACACCTTC CASSLYSGATGGNGYTF
TRBJ2-3 TRBV29-1 NA TRBD2 TGCAGCACATCCGTCGGGACTAGCACCACAGATACGCAGTATTTT CSTSVGTSTTDTQYF
TRBJ2-2 TRBV10-3 NA TRBD1 TGTGCCACTAGACGGACAGGAGCCTTGCCAGGTTACACCGGGGAGCTGTTTTTT CATRRTGALPGYTGELFF
TRBJ1-4 TRBV4-1 NA TRBD1 TGCGCCAGCAGCCATCTCCGGGACAGTTATGCAACTAATGAAAAACTGTTTTTT CASSHLRDSYATNEKLFF
TRBJ1-4 TRBV5-1 once TRBD1 TGCGCCAGCAGCTCCGGACAGGGGGGCGACTCAACTAATGAAAAACTGTTTTTT CASSSGQGGDSTNEKLFF
TRBJ1-5 TRBV2 NA TRBD1 TGTGCCAGCCGGATCGGACAGGGTGGTGGTCAGCCCCAGCATTTT CASRIGQGGGQPQHF
TRBJ2-5 TRBV10-1 NA TRBD2 TGCGCCAGCGGTCCGGGGGGACTCCAAGAGACCCAGTACTTC CASGPGGLQETQYF
TRBJ1-1 TRBV27 NA NA TGTGCCAGCAGTCGACTGGGGGGGACTGAAGCTTTCTTT CASSRLGGTEAFF
TRBJ2-3 TRBV27 NA NA TGTGCCAGCAGTTATGGACAGAGCACAGATACGCAGTATTTT CASSYGQSTDTQYF
TRBJ2-7 TRBV30 NA NA TGTGCCTGGAGTGCCTCCGGGACACCACTCTACGAGCAGTACTTC CAWSASGTPLYEQYF
TRBJ2-7 TRBV19 many TRBD2 TGTGCCAGTAGTGCCCGGACTAGCGGGAGAACCTACGAGCAGTACTTC CASSARTSGRTYEQYF
TRBJ1-1 TRBV28 NA NA TGTGCCAGCATCAGAGGGGGGGCTGAGGACACTGAAGCTTTCTTT CASIRGGAEDTEAFF
TRBJ2-7 TRBV4-2 few TRBD1 TGTGCCAGCAGCCTACAGGGGGCGAACGAGCAGTACTTC CASSLQGANEQYF
TRBJ1-1 TRBV6-5 NA TRBD1 TGTGCCAGCAGTTTCCGACAGGGTAGCATGAACACTGAAGCTTTCTTT CASSFRQGSMNTEAFF
TRBJ2-3 TRBV6-5 few TRBD2 TGTGCCAGCAGTTACCGGGGGGGGGCGCAGTATTTT CASSYRGGAQYF
TRBJ2-5 TRBV10-1 NA NA TGCGCCAGCAGTGGAAGCGGCTCGGAGACCCAGTACTTC CASSGSGSETQYF
TRBJ2-1 TRBV28 NA NA TGTGCCAGCAGTACGGTCCCCCAGGTCGATCTCAATGAGCAGTTCTTC CASSTVPQVDLNEQFF
TRBJ2-1 TRBV28 NA NA TGTGCCAGCAGTCCCCCTCCGTACAATGAGCAGTTCTTC CASSPPPYNEQFF
TRBJ2-7 TRBV19 NA TRBD1 TGTGCCAGTAGTATGGACCGGGACAGAGGACGAAAGCAGTACTTC CASSMDRDRGRKQYF
TRBJ2-3 TRBV5-5 NA TRBD2 TGTGCCAGCAGCTTGGACCCAGCGGGAGTAGATACGCAGTATTTT CASSLDPAGVDTQYF
TRBJ1-5 TRBV6-5 few NA TGTGCCAGCAGTTACGTAGGGGCAAATCAGCCCCAGCATTTT CASSYVGANQPQHF
TRBJ2-7 TRBV5-1 NA TRBD1 TGCGCCAGCAGCTTGTGGGGACAGGGGCCTCCCGAGCAGTACTTC CASSLWGQGPPEQYF
TRBJ1-2 TRBV28 NA NA TGTGCCAGCAAGGGCAGGGGCTATGGCTACACCTTC CASKGRGYGYTF
TRBJ1-2 TRBV14 NA NA TGTGCCAGCAGCCAAGATGAGGGGAGCGGCTATGGCTACACCTTC CASSQDEGSGYGYTF
TRBJ2-5 TRBV5-4 NA NA TGTGCCAGCAGCTTACAGGGAAGTGAGACCCAGTACTTC CASSLQGSETQYF
TRBJ2-2 TRBV7-6 NA NA TGTGCCAGCAGCCGCCGGACGGACACCGGGGAGCTGTTTTTT CASSRRTDTGELFF
TRBJ2-3 TRBV18 once NA TGTGCCAGCTCACCACAGGAAGGGACAGATACGCAGTATTTT CASSPQEGTDTQYF
TRBJ1-5 TRBV7-3 NA NA TGTGCCAGCAGCCTGGAGGGGGGCAATCAGCCCCAGCATTTT CASSLEGGNQPQHF
TRBJ2-5 TRBV29-1 NA TRBD1 TGCAGCGTTGGGACACAGGGGGCTGGAGAGACCCAGTACTTC CSVGTQGAGETQYF
TRBJ1-5 TRBV28 NA NA TGTGCCAGCAGTTTAGGAGGGGCTAAGAGCCAGCCCCAGCATTTT CASSLGGAKSQPQHF
TRBJ2-7 TRBV7-9 NA NA TGTGCCAGCAGCTTTTCCCCCCCAGGACAAGGGGCGCGATACGAGCAGTACTTC CASSFSPPGQGARYEQYF
TRBJ1-4 TRBV7-9 NA TRBD1 TGTGCCAGCAGCTTAGCTGCACAGGGGAATGAAAAACTGTTTTTT CASSLAAQGNEKLFF
TRBJ2-1 TRBV19 NA TRBD2 TGTGCCAGTAGTCTAAGTAGCGGGGCCCACAATGAGCAGTTCTTC CASSLSSGAHNEQFF
TRBJ1-3 TRBV7-8 few TRBD1 TGTGCCAGCAGTCGACAGGGTTCTGGAAACACCATATATTTT CASSRQGSGNTIYF
TRBJ1-2 TRBV2 NA NA TGTGCCAGCAGCAAACAGGGACACCTCGCGGGAGGCTATGGCTACACCTTC CASSKQGHLAGGYGYTF
TRBJ1-1 TRBV10-3 NA NA TGTGCCATCAGTGAGGGCGGGGGTCCGAACACTGAAGCTTTCTTT CAISEGGGPNTEAFF
TRBJ1-4 TRBV30 NA TRBD1 TGTGCCTGGAGTGTACCCGGGACAGGGTGGGAAAAACTGTTTTTT CAWSVPGTGWEKLFF
TRBJ2-5 TRBV28 NA TRBD2 TGTGCCAGCAGTTTATGGGGACTAGCGGGAGCACAAGGGGAGACCCAGTACTTC CASSLWGLAGAQGETQYF
TRBJ2-7 TRBV28 few TRBD2 TGTGCCAGCAGCTCGCCGGGACTAGCGGGATGGGAGCAGTACTTC CASSSPGLAGWEQYF
TRBJ2-2 TRBV4-1 NA TRBD2 TGCGCCAGCAGCCAGGAGGGACTAGCGGGAGCAAACACCGGGGAGCTGTTTTTT CASSQEGLAGANTGELFF
TRBJ1-3 TRBV2 NA NA TGTGCCAGCAGTGCCACCGTTACCTCTGGAAACACCATATATTTT CASSATVTSGNTIYF
TRBJ2-7 TRBV6-5 few TRBD2 TGTGCCAGCAGTACCGGGACTAGCTTGGAGCAGTACTTC CASSTGTSLEQYF
TRBJ2-7 TRBV5-1 NA TRBD2 TGCGCCAGCAGCACGGGACTACTCTACGAGCAGTACTTC CASSTGLLYEQYF
TRBJ2-1 TRBV27 NA NA TGTGCCAGCAGGGAATGGAATGAGCAGTTCTTC CASREWNEQFF
TRBJ2-3 TRBV7-8 NA TRBD2 TGTGCCAGCAGCCCCGGCAGCGGGAGTTGGACTAGCACAGATACGCAGTATTTT CASSPGSGSWTSTDTQYF
TRBJ2-7 TRBV7-2 NA NA TGTGCCAGCAGCTTAGTGTTCGGGACAGATGCGGGGGAGCAGTACTTC CASSLVFGTDAGEQYF
TRBJ2-7 TRBV28 NA TRBD2 TGTGCCAGCAGTTTAGGGACTAGCGGGCGATCCTACGAGCAGTACTTC CASSLGTSGRSYEQYF
TRBJ2-1 TRBV7-9 NA TRBD1 TGTGCCAGCAGCTTAGATGGGACAGACGATGAGCAGTTCTTC CASSLDGTDDEQFF